This TCR beta chain was obtained from a study of blood T cell repertoires in COVID-19 (TCRdb year 2020). Broadly, across the study: Samples from collaborators originated in the United States, Italy and Spain and spanned both the acute and convalescent phases of COVID-19. The sample metadata nearly always contained a de-identified subject ID, COVID-19 status, age in years and sex. The prospective study material was composed of cDNA or gDNA derived from T cells, B-cell-depleted T cells, or PBMCs. The repertoires were made available in a free public database intended to serve as a resource for research on the immune response to SARS-CoV-2. HLA class I and class II types, where available, came from metadata supplied by the sample provider rather than from assay-based typing. The samples were drawn from two sources: the first 160 participants of the ongoing ImmuneRACE study, and over 1,000 subjects contributed by 6 global collaborators. Deeply sampled blood TCRbeta repertoires from subjects exposed to, actively infected with, or recovered from COVID-19 were included in the dataset. The paper as a whole reports these results and caveats: How much clinical and demographic metadata was included differed by source and by participant, and the metadata was provided uncurated.

TCRbeta CDR3 regions were amplified from genomic DNA by means of the immunoSEQ Assay, a bias-controlled multiplex PCR. The paper's data handling went like this. The number of nucleated cells in each sample was estimated by amplification of reference gene primers within the assay. To quantify the absolute abundance of each unique TCRbeta CDR3 rearrangement, sequence reads were collapsed and filtered. For each sample, productive Simpson clonality was calculated as the square root of Simpson's diversity index across productive rearrangements. This is the immuneACCESS table as TCRdb keeps it, with only in-frame sequences that have V and J called. A part of the clones is gone; compared with another copy, unresolved V genes explain less than half, and the rest is unexplained. The V and J calls and clone size were taken over from that table, and D and trimming were inferred from the DNA. Counted in this sample were hundreds of thousands of clones; approximately 88% of them appeared once. The ten biggest clones cover around 0.67% of the sample.

In the case of this clone: The antigen it recognizes is unknown. No clone much larger than this one lies a single base away; base qualities are absent.

Between the V and J ends, shortened by 7 bases and 3 bases respectively, the junction contains 15 bases. Taken from cysteine to phenylalanine, the CDR3 has 14 residues. Only the CDR3 portion is preserved as DNA: 42 bases, with reading frame beginning at the first base. CDR1 and CDR2 (MNHNY, SVGAGI) derive from the germline V gene (reference sequence). Each collaborating institution followed its own protocols to collect whole blood in K2EDTA tubes. For TCRbeta analysis, collaborators shipped samples in one of three forms: frozen whole blood, isolated PBMCs, or DNA extracted from either of those sample types.

Here the chain combines TRBV6-6 and TRBJ1-2; no D gene can be assigned with confidence. This receptor was taken from a human donor in a cohort sampled during active COVID-19. Input material: peripheral blood. The DNA sequence is given as TGTGCCAGCACCGGGGAGGGATTCGACTATGGCTACACCTTC. It codes for CASTGEGFDYGYTF.